One sample yielded the 6 T cell receptor beta chains listed below, sequenced in a study of T cell responses to AZD1222 COVID-19 vaccine. Using immunoSEQ multiplex PCR, the repertoire was profiled, and TCRdb retains in-frame clones only, with some absent. Of 90,000 to 130,000 clones in the sample, 89% were seen once. This sample comprised peripheral blood, obtained on day 0 of MenACWY control vaccination. The origin of the receptors is an adult in good health.

The genes are TRBV6-2 or TRBV6-3 and TRBJ1-1, with D possibly matching TRBD1 (5 bases). V was trimmed by 4 bases and J by 0 bases, leaving 9 bases between them. Looked up from germline, CDR1 is MNHEY and CDR2 is SVGEGT. This CDR3 comprises 14 residues. Written as DNA, the CDR3 is TGTGCCAGCAGTTTACAGGAGTTGAACACTGAAGCTTTCTTT. Residues: CASSLQELNTEAFF.

The V gene is TRBV9, the J gene TRBJ1-1, with 9 bases lining up with TRBD1. J lost 4 bases, V lost 3 bases, and 10 bases had no gene match. Germline-derived CDR1 and CDR2 are SGDLS and YYNGEE. The CDR3 consists of 16 residues. The DNA of the CDR3 is TGTGCCAGCAGCGCGGGGACAGGGAGACGGGTCACTGAAGCTTTCTTT. It yields the protein CASSAGTGRRVTEAFF. The entire variable domain, with the rest obtained from reference TRBV9 and TRBJ1-1, is as follows: DSGVTQTPKHLITATGQRVTLRCSPRSGDLSVYWYQQSLDQGLQFLIQYYNGEERAKGNILERFSAQQFPDLHSELNLSSLELGDSALYFCASSAGTGRRVTEAFFGQGTRLTVV.

This chain connects TRBV5-6 to TRBJ1-2; the match to TRBD1 covers 7 bases. V trimming: 3 bases; J trimming: 3 bases; junction bases outside the gene matches: 5. Germline V gives CDR1 SGHDT, CDR2 YYEEEE. This CDR3 is 14 amino acids long. The CDR3 loop reads CASSSQGVDYGYTF. Here the CDR3 DNA reads TGTGCCAGCAGCTCTCAGGGGGTGGACTATGGCTACACCTTC.

V usage is TRBV7-9 and J usage is TRBJ1-3, with D unclear. Trimming left V 2 bases short and J 1 base short, with 3 bases between. Looked up from germline, CDR1 is SEHNR and CDR2 is FQNEAQ (reference sequence). This CDR3 has 13 residues. The CDR3 bases are TGTGCCAGCAGCTTAAGATCTGGAAACACCATATATTTT. Protein sequence: CASSLRSGNTIYF.

V is TRBV28 and J is TRBJ1-3, with a tentative D call TRBD1 (6 bases). V was shortened by 6 bases and J by 4 bases, with 19 bases between the two germline ends. Germline CDR1 and CDR2: MDHEN and SYDVKM. This CDR3 spans 16 amino acids. CDR3 bases: TGTGCCAGCAGACTCAGTGGACAGAGGGTCGGAAACACCATATATTTT. This codes for CASRLSGQRVGNTIYF.

The rearrangement joins TRBV25-1 to TRBJ1-2; the D is unclear. CDR3 length: 11 amino acids. The ends were cut back, 8 bases at V and 8 bases at J, with 12 bases in the middle. The germline CDR1 and CDR2 sequences are MGHDK and SYGVNS. Here the CDR3 reads CASQGLGGYTF. CDR3 nucleotides: TGTGCCAGCCAAGGTCTCGGGGGCTACACCTTC.